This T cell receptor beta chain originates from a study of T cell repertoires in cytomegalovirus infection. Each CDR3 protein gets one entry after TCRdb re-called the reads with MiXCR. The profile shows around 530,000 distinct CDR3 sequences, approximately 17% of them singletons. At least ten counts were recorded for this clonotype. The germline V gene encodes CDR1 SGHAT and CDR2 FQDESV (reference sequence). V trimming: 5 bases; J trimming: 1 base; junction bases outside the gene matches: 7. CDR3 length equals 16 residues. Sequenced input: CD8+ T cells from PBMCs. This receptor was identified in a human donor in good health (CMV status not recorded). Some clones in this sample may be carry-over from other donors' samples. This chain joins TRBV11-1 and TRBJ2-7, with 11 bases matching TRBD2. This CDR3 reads CASSQNGLAGSYEQYF. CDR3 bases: TGTGCCAGCAGCCAGAACGGACTAGCGGGTTCCTACGAGCAGTACTTC.